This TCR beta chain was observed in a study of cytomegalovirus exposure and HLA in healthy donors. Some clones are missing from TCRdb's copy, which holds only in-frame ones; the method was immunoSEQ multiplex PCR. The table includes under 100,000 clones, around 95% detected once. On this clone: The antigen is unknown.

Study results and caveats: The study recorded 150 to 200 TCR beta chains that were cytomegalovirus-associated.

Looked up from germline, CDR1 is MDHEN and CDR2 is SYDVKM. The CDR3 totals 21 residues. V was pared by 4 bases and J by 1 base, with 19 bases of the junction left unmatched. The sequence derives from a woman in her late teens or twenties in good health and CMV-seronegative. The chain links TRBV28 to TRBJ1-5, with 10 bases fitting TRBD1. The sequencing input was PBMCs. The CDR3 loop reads CASSSGVGGTGTGASNQPQHF. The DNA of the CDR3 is TGTGCCAGCAGTTCAGGTGTCGGCGGGACCGGGACAGGGGCGAGCAATCAGCCCCAGCATTTT. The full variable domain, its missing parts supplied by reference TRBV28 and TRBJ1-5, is DVKVTQSSRYLVKRTGEKVFLECVQDMDHENMFWYRQDPGLGLRLIYFSYDVKMKEKGDIPEGYSVSREKKERFSLILESASTNQTSMYLCASSSGVGGTGTGASNQPQHFGDGTRLSIL.